This T cell receptor (beta chain) comes out of a study of graft-versus-host responses after intestinal transplantation. The wider study: All recipients got anti-thymocyte globulin induction, then tacrolimus and steroids for around three years.

Data came from immunoSEQ multiplex PCR; TCRdb stores just in-frame clones and leaves some out. The sample consists of approximately 94,000 clones, roughly nine tenths of them appearing once. V lost 8 bases and J 1 base, leaving 9 bases between the germline ends. The germline V gene has CDR1 MNHEY and CDR2 SVGAGI. The CDR3 spans 12 residues. Note on this clone: The target antigen is unknown.

The sample in question was unstimulated CD4+ T cells sorted from spleen or lymph node cells, obtained before transplant. The sequence came from a human donor who was the organ donor for an intestinal transplant. This rearrangement joins TRBV6-5 to TRBJ2-7; D gene ambiguous. The CDR3 reads CASAVSSYEQYF. In nucleotides, the CDR3 is TGTGCCAGCGCCGTCAGTTCCTACGAGCAGTACTTC.